The rows below give T cell receptor beta chains drawn from one sample of a study of beta chain features in type 1 diabetes. Assay used: immunoSEQ multiplex PCR; TCRdb lists only in-frame clones, some missing. In the table there are approximately 250,000 clones, roughly 11% of which are singletons. The specimen was naive CD4+ T cells from blood. All receptors derive from a young man with type 1 diabetes. CDR3s include the opening cysteine and the closing phenylalanine or tryptophan.

j_call v_call cdr3_aa
TRBJ2-3 TRBV11-2 CASSLQTGGATDTQYF
TRBJ1-4 TRBV7-9 CASSSDRVVKLFF
TRBJ1-2 TRBV6-5 CASRSPFTGGGGYTF
TRBJ1-1 TRBV29-1 CSATGWENTEAFF
TRBJ2-3 TRBV2 CASSLGATDTQYF
TRBJ2-3 TRBV5-1 CASSTTSGVDTQYF
TRBJ1-6 TRBV7-9 CASSLEGGHNSPLHF
TRBJ1-1 TRBV28 CASERQGGTEAFF
TRBJ1-4 TRBV9 CASSAQDRFNEKLFF
TRBJ1-1 TRBV5-1 CASSDQGSLNTEAFF
TRBJ1-2 TRBV6-5 CASSYSGTAGSGYTF
TRBJ1-2 TRBV6-5 CASSPQGAGYGYTF
TRBJ2-3 TRBV5-4 CASSSDRADTQYF
TRBJ2-1 TRBV10-3 CAISELLAGLHNEQFF
TRBJ1-1 TRBV7-9 CASSPPVWSGDTEAFF
TRBJ2-4 TRBV25-1 CASSESGAGQAKNIQYF
TRBJ1-6 TRBV5-4 CASSTDRGNSPLHF
TRBJ2-5 TRBV7-7 CASSRDRQETQYF